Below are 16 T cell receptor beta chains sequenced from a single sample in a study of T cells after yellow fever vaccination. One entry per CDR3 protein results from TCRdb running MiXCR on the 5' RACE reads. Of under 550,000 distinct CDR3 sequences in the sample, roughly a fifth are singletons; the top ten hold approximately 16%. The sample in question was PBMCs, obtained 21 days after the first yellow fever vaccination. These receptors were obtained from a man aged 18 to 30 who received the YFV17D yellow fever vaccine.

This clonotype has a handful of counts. CDR3 sequence reads: CASSFLGQGHGQYF. In nucleotides, the CDR3 is TGTGCCAGCAGTTTTCTGGGACAGGGTCACGGGCAGTACTTC. This sequence joins TRBV27 and TRBJ2-7; 9 nucleotides match TRBD1. The CDR3 has 14 residues. The V segment lost 3 bases and the J segment 9 bases; nucleotides outside the gene matches: 9. Germline values: CDR1 MNHEY, CDR2 SMNVEV (reference sequence).

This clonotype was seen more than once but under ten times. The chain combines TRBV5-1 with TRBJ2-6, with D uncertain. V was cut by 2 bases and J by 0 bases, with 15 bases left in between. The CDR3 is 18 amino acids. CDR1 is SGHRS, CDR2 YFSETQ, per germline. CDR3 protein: CASSFIGRTLSGANVLTF. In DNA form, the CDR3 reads TGCGCCAGCAGCTTTATTGGGCGGACCCTCTCTGGGGCCAACGTCCTGACTTTC.

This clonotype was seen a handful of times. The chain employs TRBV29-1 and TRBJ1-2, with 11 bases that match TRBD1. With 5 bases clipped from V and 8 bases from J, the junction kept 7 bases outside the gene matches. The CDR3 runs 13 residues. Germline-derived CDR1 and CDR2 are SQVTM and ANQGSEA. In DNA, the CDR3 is TGCAGCGTTCCGGGGACAGGGGGAAAGGGCTACACCTTC. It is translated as CSVPGTGGKGYTF.

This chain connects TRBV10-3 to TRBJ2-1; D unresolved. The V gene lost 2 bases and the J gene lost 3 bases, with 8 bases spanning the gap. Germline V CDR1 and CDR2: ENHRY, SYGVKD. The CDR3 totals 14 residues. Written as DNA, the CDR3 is TGTGCCATCAGTGAGCGATCCGGCTACAATGAGCAGTTCTTC. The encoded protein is CAISERSGYNEQFF.

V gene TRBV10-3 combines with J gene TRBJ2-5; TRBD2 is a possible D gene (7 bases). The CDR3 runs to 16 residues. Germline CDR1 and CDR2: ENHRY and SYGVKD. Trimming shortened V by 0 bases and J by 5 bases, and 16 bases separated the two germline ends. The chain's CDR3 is CAISESTVGGGETQYF. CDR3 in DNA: TGTGCCATCAGTGAGTCGACGGTGGGCGGGGGCGAGACCCAGTACTTC.

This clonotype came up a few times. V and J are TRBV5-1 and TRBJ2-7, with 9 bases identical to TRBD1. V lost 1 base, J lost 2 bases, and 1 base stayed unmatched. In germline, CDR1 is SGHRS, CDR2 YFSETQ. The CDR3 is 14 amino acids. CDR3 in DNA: TGCGCCAGCAGCTTGAACAGGGGGCCCTACGAGCAGTACTTC. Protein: CASSLNRGPYEQYF.

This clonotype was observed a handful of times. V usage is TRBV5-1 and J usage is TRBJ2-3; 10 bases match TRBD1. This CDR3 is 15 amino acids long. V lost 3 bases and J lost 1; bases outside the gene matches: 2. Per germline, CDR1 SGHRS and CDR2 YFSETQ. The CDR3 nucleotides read TGCGCCAGCAGCTGGGGGACAGGGGGCACAGATACGCAGTATTTT. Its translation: CASSWGTGGTDTQYF.

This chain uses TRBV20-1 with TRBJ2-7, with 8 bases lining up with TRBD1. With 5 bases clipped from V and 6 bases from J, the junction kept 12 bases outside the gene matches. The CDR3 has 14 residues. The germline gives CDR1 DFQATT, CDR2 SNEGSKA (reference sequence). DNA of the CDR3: TGCAGTGCTGAGGACAGGGCCGCCGCCCTCGAGCAGTACTTC. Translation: CSAEDRAAALEQYF.

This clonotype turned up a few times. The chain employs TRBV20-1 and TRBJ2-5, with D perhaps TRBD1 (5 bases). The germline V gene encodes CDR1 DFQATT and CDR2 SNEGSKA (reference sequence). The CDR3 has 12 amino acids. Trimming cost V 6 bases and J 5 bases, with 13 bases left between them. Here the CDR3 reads CSARQRAETQYF. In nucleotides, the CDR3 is TGCAGTGCGAGACAGCGCGCGGAGACCCAGTACTTC.

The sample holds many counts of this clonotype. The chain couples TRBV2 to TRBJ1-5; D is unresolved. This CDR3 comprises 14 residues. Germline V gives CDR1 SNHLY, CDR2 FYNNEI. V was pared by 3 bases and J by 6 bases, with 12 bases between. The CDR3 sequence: CASSDRGRTQPQHF. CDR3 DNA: TGTGCCAGCAGTGATCGTGGGCGCACTCAGCCCCAGCATTTT.

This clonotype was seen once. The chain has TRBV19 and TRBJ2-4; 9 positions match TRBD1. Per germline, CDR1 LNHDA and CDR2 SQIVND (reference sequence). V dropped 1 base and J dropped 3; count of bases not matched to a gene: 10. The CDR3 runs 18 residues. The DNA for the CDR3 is TGTGCCAGTAGTATAGGTCCCCGCACAGGGGGCTTCAAAAACATTCAGTACTTC. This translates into CASSIGPRTGGFKNIQYF.

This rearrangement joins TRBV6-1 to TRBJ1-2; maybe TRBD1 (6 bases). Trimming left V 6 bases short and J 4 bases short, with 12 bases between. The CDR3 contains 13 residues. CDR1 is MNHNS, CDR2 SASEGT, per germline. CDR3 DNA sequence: TGTGCCAGCAGGGAGGACAGCCTCTATGGCTACACCTTC. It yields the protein CASREDSLYGYTF.

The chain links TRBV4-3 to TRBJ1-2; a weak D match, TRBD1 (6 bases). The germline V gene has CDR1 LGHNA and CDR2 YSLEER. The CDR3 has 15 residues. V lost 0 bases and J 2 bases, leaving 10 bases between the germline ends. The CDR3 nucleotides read TGCGCCAGCAGCCAAGACGGGGGCAGGAACTATGGCTACACCTTC. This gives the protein CASSQDGGRNYGYTF.

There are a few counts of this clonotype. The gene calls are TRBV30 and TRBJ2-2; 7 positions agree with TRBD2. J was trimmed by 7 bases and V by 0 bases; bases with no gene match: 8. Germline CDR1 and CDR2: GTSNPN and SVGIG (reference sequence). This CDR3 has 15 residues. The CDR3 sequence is CAWSVHPVAGGELFF. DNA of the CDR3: TGTGCCTGGAGTGTACACCCAGTAGCGGGCGGGGAGCTGTTTTTT.

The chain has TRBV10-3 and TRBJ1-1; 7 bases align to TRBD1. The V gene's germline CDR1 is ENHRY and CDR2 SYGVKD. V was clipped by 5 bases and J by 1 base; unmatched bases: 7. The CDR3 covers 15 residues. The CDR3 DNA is TGTGCCATCAGTCGGGACAGCTCTAAGAACACTGAAGCTTTCTTT. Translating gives CAISRDSSKNTEAFF.

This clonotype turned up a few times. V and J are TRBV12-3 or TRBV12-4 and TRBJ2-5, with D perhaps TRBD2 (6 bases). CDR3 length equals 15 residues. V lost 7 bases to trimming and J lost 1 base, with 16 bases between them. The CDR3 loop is CASTPDAGSQETQYF. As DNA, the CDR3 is TGTGCCAGCACTCCAGACGCCGGGAGCCAAGAGACCCAGTACTTC.